A single T cell receptor beta chain is shown here with its context. The antigen it recognizes is unknown. Nothing much larger sits one base from this clone, and base qualities are not available. The library was prepared using the immunoSEQ multiplex PCR assay. As for the authors' bioinformatics: A statistical classification framework was built for diagnosing cytomegalovirus status from the catalog of TCR beta chain sequences. Entries here come from immuneACCESS through TCRdb and include only in-frame sequences with V and J called. Some clones fail to appear in such tables; in the studies checked, an unresolved V gene covers under half of the shortfall, and the cause of the remainder is unknown. V and J calls and clone size are as listed in that table; D and trimming were resolved from the DNA. The sample records around 200,000 clones, about 80% of which are singletons. The ten largest clonotypes hold about 2.8% of the sample.

The donors were included in the validation cohort of approximately 120 subjects, a group kept apart from the roughly 670-subject first cohort. The sample originates from a study of cytomegalovirus exposure and HLA in healthy donors (dated by TCRdb to 2015 to 2018). Regarding the study in general: The 500 to 800 repertoires of the first cohort and the roughly 110 validation repertoires were produced on the same platform, according to a later analysis. The aim of the study was to test whether cataloging public T cell receptors could identify signatures of past pathogen exposure. In addition to the first cohort of 500 to 850 subjects, a separate validation cohort of approximately 110 different subjects was used. To predict cytomegalovirus infection status, the study combined high-throughput TCR immunosequencing, statistical association of individual TCRs with disease status, and machine learning.

Via the germline V gene, CDR1 is SGDLS and CDR2 YYNGEE. Clipping removes 0 bases from V and 1 base from J, with 6 as the unmatched junction base count. From the cysteine through the phenylalanine, the CDR3 covers 17 amino acids. Kept here is only the CDR3 DNA, which spans 51 bases and is read in frame from base 1. Here is what the overall study found, with its caveats: In a later analysis, TCRs clustered in the first cohort were found to also tend to co-occur in the 110 or so validation repertoires, with about 94% of cluster scores above 0. The authors suggested that the approach could potentially be extended to other disease states and immunological phenotypes. Cytomegalovirus status was reported to be diagnosed by the classifier with high specificity and sensitivity in both the original and validation cohorts. In vitro tests confirmed that a few of the cytomegalovirus-associated TCR beta chains recognize cytomegalovirus antigens. The validation cohort had no HLA typing available for a later analysis, so co-occurrence within that cohort was assessed over all 120 or so repertoires. Most TCR sequences were observed very rarely across donors, whereas some public TCRs were present in many individuals. The study listed 150 to 200 TCR beta chains as associated with cytomegalovirus.

This receptor was identified in a woman in her late teens or twenties in good health and CMV-seropositive. The sequence joins TRBV9 to TRBJ2-5, with TRBD2 identical over 10 junction bases. Sequenced input: PBMCs. The DNA reads TGTGCCAGCAGCGTAGGTTTAGCGGGGGGCACCCAAGAGACCCAGTACTTC. It encodes CASSVGLAGGTQETQYF.